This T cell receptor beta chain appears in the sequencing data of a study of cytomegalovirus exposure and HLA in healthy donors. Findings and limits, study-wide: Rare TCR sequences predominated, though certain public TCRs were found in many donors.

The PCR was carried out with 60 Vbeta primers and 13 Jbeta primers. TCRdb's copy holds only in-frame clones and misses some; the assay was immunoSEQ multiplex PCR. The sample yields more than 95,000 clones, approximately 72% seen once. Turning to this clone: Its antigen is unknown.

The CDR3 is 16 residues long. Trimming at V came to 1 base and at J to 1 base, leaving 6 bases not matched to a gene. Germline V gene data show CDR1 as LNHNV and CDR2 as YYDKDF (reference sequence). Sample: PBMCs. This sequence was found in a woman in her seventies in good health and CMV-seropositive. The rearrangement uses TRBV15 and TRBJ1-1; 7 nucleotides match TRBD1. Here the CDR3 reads CATSRGTGTANTEAFF. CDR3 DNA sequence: TGTGCCACCAGCAGAGGAACCGGGACAGCGAACACTGAAGCTTTCTTT.